Shown below are 27 T cell receptor beta chains from a single sample sequenced in a study of identical twins. Each CDR3 protein is one row after TCRdb ran MiXCR on the 5' RACE reads. Among some 1,600,000 distinct CDR3 sequences listed, about 32% were seen once. The sequenced sample was cord blood. These receptors were collected from a newborn girl in good health.

V is TRBV2 and J is TRBJ2-5; maybe TRBD2 (6 bases). Trimming removed 2 bases at V and 1 base at J, with 11 bases between. The CDR3 is made up of 15 amino acids. Germline V gives CDR1 SNHLY, CDR2 FYNNEI. The CDR3 sequence: CASSEFRGSQETQYF. The CDR3 coding sequence is TGTGCCAGCAGTGAATTCCGGGGGTCCCAAGAGACCCAGTACTTC. The full variable domain, its missing parts supplied by reference TRBV2 and TRBJ2-5, is EPEVTQTPSHQVTQMGQEVILRCVPISNHLYFYWYRQILGQKVEFLVSFYNNEISEKSEIFDDQFSVERPDGSNFTLKIRSTKLEDSAMYFCASSEFRGSQETQYFGPGTRLLVL.

CDR3 region: CASSEAGHHGYTF. The CDR3 nucleotides read TGTGCCAGCAGTGAAGCCGGACACCATGGCTACACCTTC. This chain links TRBV6-1 with TRBJ1-2; tentative D call: TRBD1 (5 bases). Trimming took off 0 bases at V and 6 bases at J, with 8 bases between the two ends. The CDR3 consists of 13 residues. In germline, CDR1 is MNHNS, CDR2 SASEGT.

This clonotype occurred a few times. The chain links TRBV3-1 to TRBJ1-1; TRBD1 matches at 7 bases. This CDR3 is 15 amino acids long. Germline V gene data show CDR1 as LGHDT and CDR2 as YNNKEL (reference sequence). Unmatched junction bases numbered 10, after V lost 4 bases and J lost 5 bases. The CDR3 sequence is CASSPHRQGRTEAFF. CDR3 coding DNA: TGTGCCAGCAGCCCTCACCGACAGGGCAGGACTGAAGCTTTCTTT.

The gene calls are TRBV12-3 or TRBV12-4 and TRBJ2-4, with D uncertain. The germline V and J ends were trimmed by 6 bases and 13 bases, with 16 bases remaining between them. This CDR3 has 12 residues. In DNA, the CDR3 is TGTGCCAGCAGCTTGAGACCGCGAAAGCAGTACTTC. It specifies CASSLRPRKQYF.

This chain uses TRBV27 with TRBJ2-7; 7 nucleotides line up with TRBD1. Germline loops: CDR1 MNHEY, CDR2 SMNVEV (reference sequence). V trimming: 2 bases; J trimming: 3 bases; junction bases outside the gene matches: 10. CDR3 size: 16 residues. The DNA for the CDR3 is TGTGCCAGCAGTTTAATGGGACAGAGAGGGGTCTACGAGCAGTACTTC. Residues: CASSLMGQRGVYEQYF.

The chain recombines TRBV7-8 with TRBJ2-1; D not certain. This CDR3 contains 16 residues. Germline CDR1 is SGHVS and CDR2 is FQNEAQ. V was cut by 1 base and J by 0 bases, with 10 bases left in between. The CDR3, as DNA: TGTGCCAGCAGCTTAGGGGTCTGGAGCTCCTACAATGAGCAGTTCTTC. Protein: CASSLGVWSSYNEQFF. The variable domain in full, completed from reference TRBV7-8 and TRBJ2-1, reads GAGVSQSPRYKVAKRGQDVALRCDPISGHVSLFWYQQALGQGPEFLTYFQNEAQLDKSGLPSDRFFAERPEGSVSTLKIQRTQQEDSAVYLCASSLGVWSSYNEQFFGPGTRLTVL.

Comments on this clonotype: A much larger clone differs from this one at a single base, so this may be a read error. V is TRBV11-2 and J is TRBJ2-7, with D unresolved. Germline CDR1 and CDR2: SGHAT and FQNNGV. The CDR3 has 13 amino acids. Written as DNA, the CDR3 is TGTGCCAACAGCTTCGGGCCTCTCTACGAGCAGTACTTC. Translating gives CANSFGPLYEQYF.

The chain combines TRBV12-3 or TRBV12-4 with TRBJ2-5; TRBD2 matches 13 bases. With the DNA end fitting TRBJ2-7 better, the J assignment may be wrong. CDR3 length equals 17 residues. The CDR3 bases are TGTGCCAGCAGTTCCGGACTAGCGGGGGCAAACGTGTACGAGCAGTACTTC. Translated, it gives CASSSGLAGANVYEQYF.

The rearrangement joins TRBV29-1 to TRBJ2-7; 7 nucleotides match TRBD1. Germline values: CDR1 SQVTM, CDR2 ANQGSEA. CDR3 size: 14 residues. Losses at the gene ends were 6 bases for V and 0 bases for J; bases not matched to a gene: 8. CDR3 sequence: CSVGPRQGSYEQYF. The CDR3 DNA reads as TGCAGCGTCGGACCCCGACAGGGCTCCTACGAGCAGTACTTC.

J is TRBJ2-7 and V is TRBV28, with 8 bases fitting TRBD1. The germline V gene has CDR1 MDHEN and CDR2 SYDVKM. Trimming cost V 6 bases and J 7 bases; bases outside gene matches: 11. CDR3 length: 14 amino acids. The CDR3 nucleotides read TGTGCCAGCAGACCTCCGGGACAGGCAGGAGAGCAGTACTTC. Its translation is CASRPPGQAGEQYF. Full variable domain (outside the CDR3, taken from reference TRBV28 and TRBJ2-7): DVKVTQSSRYLVKRTGEKVFLECVQDMDHENMFWYRQDPGLGLRLIYFSYDVKMKEKGDIPEGYSVSREKKERFSLILESASTNQTSMYLCASRPPGQAGEQYFGPGTRLTVT.

This clonotype was seen a few times. The genes are TRBV15 and TRBJ2-3; 8 bases match TRBD2. The CDR3 has 15 residues. Germline V gives CDR1 LNHNV, CDR2 YYDKDF (reference sequence). Unmatched junction bases numbered 4, after V lost 3 bases and J lost 2 bases. CDR3 region: CATSSALADTDTQYF. DNA of the CDR3: TGTGCCACCAGCAGTGCACTAGCGGACACAGATACGCAGTATTTT. The complete variable domain, with remaining parts taken from reference TRBV15 and TRBJ2-3, reads DAMVIQNPRYQVTQFGKPVTLSCSQTLNHNVMYWYQQKSSQAPKLLFHYYDKDFNNEADTPDNFQSRRPNTSFCFLDIRSPGLGDTAMYLCATSSALADTDTQYFGPGTRLTVL.

This clonotype has a handful of counts. V is TRBV4-1 and J is TRBJ2-3; D is perhaps TRBD1 (5 bases). This CDR3 is built from 15 residues. The germline V gene encodes CDR1 MGHRA and CDR2 YSYEKL. V was cut by 4 bases and J by 0 bases, with 11 bases left in between. This chain's CDR3 is CASSRIDSSTDTQYF. The CDR3 nucleotides are TGCGCCAGCAGCCGCATCGACAGCAGCACAGATACGCAGTATTTT.

This clonotype was recorded a few times. The chain carries TRBV7-9 and TRBJ2-3; 8 bases fit TRBD2. After removal of 4 bases from V and 0 bases from J, the junction contained 3 bases not matched to a gene. The CDR3 has 15 residues. CDR1 and CDR2 (germline): SEHNR, FQNEAQ (reference sequence). The CDR3 sequence is CASSSIAGSTDTQYF. The CDR3 DNA reads as TGTGCCAGCAGCTCAATAGCGGGGAGCACAGATACGCAGTATTTT.

The chain links TRBV27 to TRBJ1-2; 7 bases align to TRBD1. The CDR3 length is 17 residues. The V segment lost 5 bases and the J segment 4 bases; nucleotides outside the gene matches: 16. Germline CDR1 reads MNHEY; CDR2 reads SMNVEV (reference sequence). This CDR3 reads CASSPYRQGRWGYGYTF. In DNA, the CDR3 is TGTGCCAGCAGTCCCTATAGACAGGGTCGGTGGGGCTATGGCTACACCTTC.

The chain carries TRBV10-3 and TRBJ1-1; D is possibly TRBD1 (6 bases). The ends were cut back, 5 bases at V and 4 bases at J, with 14 bases in the middle. The CDR3 length is 14 residues. Germline CDR1 is ENHRY and CDR2 is SYGVKD. In nucleotides, the CDR3 is TGTGCCATCAGTCGGACAGACCAGGGCACTGAAGCTTTCTTT. Encoded protein: CAISRTDQGTEAFF.

This clonotype occurred a few times. This chain joins TRBV13 and TRBJ2-1; D tentatively fits TRBD1 or TRBD2 (5 bases each). Trimming shortened V by 8 bases and J by 2 bases, and 22 bases separated the two germline ends. The CDR3 has 17 amino acids. CDR1 is PRHDT and CDR2 is FYEKMQ in the germline V gene (reference sequence). CDR3 sequence (DNA): TGTGCCAGCGGCGGCATGTCGGGGCGCCTGCCCTACAATGAGCAGTTCTTC. It translates to CASGGMSGRLPYNEQFF. Full variable domain (rest looked up from reference TRBV13 and TRBJ2-1): AAGVIQSPRHLIKEKRETATLKCYPIPRHDTVYWYQQGPGQDPQFLISFYEKMQSDKGSIPDRFSAQQFSDYHSELNMSSLELGDSALYFCASGGMSGRLPYNEQFFGPGTRLTVL.

Note on this clonotype: This sequence may be a read error, since a much larger clone differs from it by one base. The rearrangement uses TRBV10-3 and TRBJ2-1, with D perhaps assigned TRBD1 or TRBD2 (5 bases each). CDR3 length equals 14 residues. The V gene's germline CDR1 is ENHRY and CDR2 SYGVKD. CDR3 sequence (DNA): TGTACCATCAGGGCCGGGATTTCCTACAATGAGCAGTTCTTC. Translated: CTIRAGISYNEQFF.

This clonotype was seen more than once but under ten times. CDR3 in amino acids: CSARAGRDGYTF. CDR3 DNA: TGCAGTGCTAGAGCTGGCAGGGATGGCTACACCTTC. The J gene is TRBJ1-2, the V gene TRBV20-1, with D tentatively TRBD1 (5 bases). Trimming left V 1 base short and J 6 bases short, with 9 bases between. The CDR3 spans 12 residues. Germline V gene data show CDR1 as DFQATT and CDR2 as SNEGSKA (reference sequence).

CDR3 coding DNA: TGTGCCAGCATCTACTCGGCGGGAGGATGGGGAGCCTACAATGAGCAGTTCTTC. It specifies CASIYSAGGWGAYNEQFF. The chain recombines TRBV6-2 or TRBV6-3 with TRBJ2-1, with 8 bases fitting TRBD2. In germline, CDR1 is MNHEY, CDR2 SVGEGT. V shed 7 bases, J shed 2 bases, and the junction held 16 bases outside the gene matches. The CDR3 sequence is 18 residues long.

This clonotype came up many times. J is TRBJ2-5 and V is TRBV25-1, with 13 bases fitting TRBD2. The CDR3 is 14 residues long. J was trimmed by 4 bases and V by 4 bases; bases with no gene match: 0. Germline V CDR1 and CDR2: MGHDK, SYGVNS. CDR3 amino acids: CASSGLAGGETQYF. The CDR3 bases are TGTGCCAGCAGTGGACTAGCGGGAGGAGAGACCCAGTACTTC.

The chain couples TRBV20-1 to TRBJ1-1, with 8 positions matching TRBD1. The germline V gene has CDR1 DFQATT and CDR2 SNEGSKA (reference sequence). There are 15 residues in the CDR3. V lost 4 bases and J lost 2; bases outside the gene matches: 9. The CDR3 protein is CSATHGQGVNTEAFF. CDR3 in DNA: TGCAGTGCTACCCATGGACAGGGTGTAAACACTGAAGCTTTCTTT.

This clonotype has a count of ten or more. V and J are TRBV5-1 and TRBJ2-4; tentatively, D is TRBD1 (5 bases). The CDR3 covers 14 residues. CDR1 and CDR2 from the germline V gene are SGHRS and YFSETQ. Trimming pared 1 base from V and 7 bases from J, leaving 12 bases between. The CDR3 here is CASSLRQGGNIQYF. CDR3 nucleotides: TGCGCCAGCAGCTTGCGCCAGGGTGGGAACATTCAGTACTTC.

The V gene is TRBV13, the J gene TRBJ2-3, with a tentative D call TRBD2 (6 bases). CDR3 size: 15 residues. CDR1 PRHDT and CDR2 FYEKMQ come from the germline V gene (reference sequence). The V gene lost 3 bases and the J gene lost 2 bases, with 12 bases spanning the gap. In DNA, the CDR3 is TGTGCCAGCAGCTTCCGGGACTCAGACACAGATACGCAGTATTTT. This sequence encodes CASSFRDSDTDTQYF.

This clonotype was counted only a few times. CDR3 DNA: TGTGCCAGCAGTTACCAAGGGGCCGGCTCCTACAATGAGCAGTTCTTC. Residues: CASSYQGAGSYNEQFF. This rearrangement joins TRBV7-2 to TRBJ2-1; possibly TRBD1 for D (5 bases). Germline-derived CDR1 and CDR2 are SGHTA and FQGNSA. The length of the CDR3 is 16 residues. Trimming left V 6 bases short and J 0 bases short, with 15 bases between.

In its sample, this clonotype was seen a few times. The CDR3 protein is CAISETNQPQHF. The DNA of the CDR3 is TGTGCCATCAGTGAAACAAATCAGCCCCAGCATTTT. The chain has TRBV10-3 and TRBJ1-5, with D uncertain. CDR3 length: 12 amino acids. V was cut by 3 bases and J by 4 bases, with 4 bases left in between. The germline V gene has CDR1 ENHRY and CDR2 SYGVKD.

In regard to this clonotype: One junction end disagrees with the germline gene, perhaps due to a read error. J is TRBJ1-2 and V is TRBV29-1, with 9 bases aligning to TRBD1. The CDR3 is 13 residues long. CDR1 and CDR2 (germline): SQVTM, ANQGSEA. In DNA, the CDR3 is TGCAGCGTTAAAGACAGGGGGAACTATGGCTACACCTTC. Translating it yields CSVKDRGNYGYTF. The whole variable domain, remainder taken from reference TRBV29-1 and TRBJ1-2, is SAVISQKPSRDICQRGTSLTIQCQVDSQVTMMFWYRQQPGQSLTLIATANQGSEATYESGFVIDKFPISRPNLTFSTLTVSNMSPEDSSIYLCSVKDRGNYGYTFGSGTRLTVV.

This clonotype was counted only a few times. V gene TRBV24-1 combines with J gene TRBJ2-7, with no clear D. The V gene lost 0 bases and the J gene lost 5 bases, with 4 bases spanning the gap. The CDR3 contains 12 residues. Germline loops: CDR1 KGHDR, CDR2 SFDVKD. CDR3 DNA sequence: TGTGCCACCAGTGATTTGCGAGACGAGCAGTACTTC. It yields the protein CATSDLRDEQYF.